This T cell receptor (beta chain) appears in the sequencing data of a study of Graves' ophthalmopathy and Graves' hyperthyroidism (dated by TCRdb to the late 2010s). At the level of the whole study: Hyperthyroidism was considered stable if no progression to ophthalmopathy occurred within 18 months of follow-up. TCR beta repertoire signatures were used to distinguish Graves' ophthalmopathy from Graves' hyperthyroidism and to predict progression to ophthalmopathy. In total, 135 blood samples were TCR-sequenced: approximately 42 ophthalmopathy, roughly 77 hyperthyroidism and some 17 hyperthyroidism-to-ophthalmopathy patients. An independent validation cohort comprised around 19 hyperthyroidism patients and about 16 patients who later progressed from hyperthyroidism to ophthalmopathy. To explore V-J signatures that separate ophthalmopathy from hyperthyroidism, a discovery set of about a hundred patients was enrolled, consisting of about 45 with ophthalmopathy and some 59 with stable hyperthyroidism. In about six hyperthyroidism patients, T-cell repertoires of thyroid tissue and blood were compared. After sampling, hyperthyroidism patients received methimazole starting at 30 mg daily, and ophthalmopathy patients received high-dose intravenous methylprednisolone.

To note about this clonotype: The clone's antigen remains unknown. No much larger clonotype is one base removed from it; base qualities were not supplied.

Patients with hyperthyroidism were aged 18 to 65 years, had been newly diagnosed, and had a disease duration of less than 2 months. Anyone with other autoimmune diseases, uncontrolled infections, pregnancy or lactation was excluded from the study. Diagnosis relied on clinical symptoms, serum thyroxine, TRAb, thyroid ultrasound and orbital computed tomography. Trizol reagent was used to extract the total RNA, and its quality was then checked on an Agilent 2100 Bioanalyzer. The paper's findings and limits, for the study overall: In validation, the model predicted ophthalmopathy progression with 70.59% sensitivity and 72.22% specificity; around twelve predicted patients were CT-confirmed with GO in a median of about 6.1 months. In cross-validation, the 13-signature model distinguished ophthalmopathy from stable hyperthyroidism with 85% to 90% sensitivity and approximately 81% specificity, and in the test set the corresponding values were roughly 80% and 76%. Sample size was not statistically predetermined, and group allocation was not concealed from the investigators. Among expanded thyroid clonotypes with frequency above 0.001, most also showed up in blood, which suggests that blood repertoires may reflect the thyroid immune response.

CDR1 and CDR2, looked up from the germline V gene (reference sequence), are SEHNR and FQNEAQ. The CDR3 covers 14 residues, taking in both the cysteine and the phenylalanine. Only CDR3 DNA remains: 42 bases, in frame from the first base. V sheds 5 bases and J sheds 1 base, leaving 11 bases between their ends. TCR beta CDR3 regions were amplified from RNA transcripts for repertoire sequencing. The first round was an RT-PCR using HTBI primers with the Qiagen OneStep RT-PCR kit, and this first round was followed by a second-round multiplex PCR, then size selection and purification. The libraries underwent paired-end sequencing with 100 bp reads on an Illumina HiSeq2000. Concerning the study's data processing: SOAPnuke was used for read processing, and reads with adapters, uncalled bases, a mean Phred below 15, or no exact constant-primer or identifier match were discarded. COPE v1.2.5 was used to merge the high-quality paired reads. Each unique nucleotide sequence was treated as a clonotype, and MiTCR v1.1 was used to align the clonotypes to the IMGT TRB V, D and J references. The analysis was limited to V-J combinations with a frequency above 0.0001, which together covered just over 98% of the repertoires. For each V-J combination, a TCR clonal expansion and chaos score was defined as the ratio of F50 clonal expansion to chaos observed in the TCRdist matrix. Welch's t-statistics and random forest were used to reduce the features to 10 to 15 V-J combinations, which were then used as input to a naive Bayes classifier. The similarity between thyroid and blood repertoires was quantified using the Morisita-Horn index. In TCRdb, the public reads were trimmed at Q25 with fastp and aligned with MiXCR, with productive beta chains retained. One record per CDR3 amino acid sequence lists the most common genes and DNA. TCRdb, not the original authors, processed these V and J calls. This sample gives 1 million to 1.3 million distinct CDR3 sequences in total; roughly 35% of them show up just once. In total, the top ten clones hold roughly 10% of the sample.

The chain joins TRBV7-9 to TRBJ1-1; the D gene cannot be resolved reliably. This sequence was found in an adult man with Graves' hyperthyroidism. The sequencing input was peripheral blood or thyroid tissue (not recorded which). The CDR3 in this case is CASSNQIANTEAFF. The bases read TGTGCCAGCAGCAATCAGATCGCGAACACTGAAGCTTTCTTT.